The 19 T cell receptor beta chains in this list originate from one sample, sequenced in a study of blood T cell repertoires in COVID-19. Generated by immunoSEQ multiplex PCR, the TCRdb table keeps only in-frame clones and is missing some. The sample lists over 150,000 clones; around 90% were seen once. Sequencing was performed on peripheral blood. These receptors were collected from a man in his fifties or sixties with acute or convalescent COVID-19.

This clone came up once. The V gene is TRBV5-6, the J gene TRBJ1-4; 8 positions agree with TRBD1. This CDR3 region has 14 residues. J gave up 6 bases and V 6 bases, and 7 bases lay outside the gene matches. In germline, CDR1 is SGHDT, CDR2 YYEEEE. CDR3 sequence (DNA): TGTGCCAGCACCTCCCAGGGGGCTGATGAAAAACTGTTTTTT. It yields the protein CASTSQGADEKLFF.

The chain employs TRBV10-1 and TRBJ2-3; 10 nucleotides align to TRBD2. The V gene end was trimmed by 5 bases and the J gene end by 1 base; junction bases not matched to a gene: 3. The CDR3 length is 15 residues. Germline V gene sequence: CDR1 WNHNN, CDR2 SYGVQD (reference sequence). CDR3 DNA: TGCGCCAGCAGTCTAGCGGGAGTCGGCACAGATACGCAGTATTTT. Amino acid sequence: CASSLAGVGTDTQYF.

CDR3 amino acids: CASSLRTGGLATNEKLFF. The DNA for the CDR3 is TGCGCCAGCAGCTTGCGGACAGGGGGTCTTGCAACTAATGAAAAACTGTTTTTT. V is TRBV5-1 and J is TRBJ1-4; TRBD1 aligns across 10 bases. The CDR3 contains 18 residues. The V segment lost 1 base and the J segment 0 bases; nucleotides outside the gene matches: 6. Per germline, CDR1 SGHRS and CDR2 YFSETQ.

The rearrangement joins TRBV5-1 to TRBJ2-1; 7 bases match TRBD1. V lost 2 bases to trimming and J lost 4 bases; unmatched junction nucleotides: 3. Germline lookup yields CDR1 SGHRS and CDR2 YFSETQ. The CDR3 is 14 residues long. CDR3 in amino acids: CASSLGQEYNEQFF. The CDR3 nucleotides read TGCGCCAGCAGCTTAGGACAGGAATACAATGAGCAGTTCTTC.

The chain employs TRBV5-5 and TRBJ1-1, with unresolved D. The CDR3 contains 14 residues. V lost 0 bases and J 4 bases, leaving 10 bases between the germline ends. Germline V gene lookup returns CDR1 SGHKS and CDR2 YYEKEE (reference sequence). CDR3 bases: TGTGCCAGCAGCTTGGTTACAGCAGTCACTGAAGCTTTCTTT. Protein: CASSLVTAVTEAFF. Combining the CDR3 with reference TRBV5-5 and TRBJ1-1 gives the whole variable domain DAGVTQSPTHLIKTRGQQVTLRCSPISGHKSVSWYQQVLGQGPQFIFQYYEKEERGRGNFPDRFSARQFPNYSSELNVNALLLGDSALYLCASSLVTAVTEAFFGQGTRLTVV.

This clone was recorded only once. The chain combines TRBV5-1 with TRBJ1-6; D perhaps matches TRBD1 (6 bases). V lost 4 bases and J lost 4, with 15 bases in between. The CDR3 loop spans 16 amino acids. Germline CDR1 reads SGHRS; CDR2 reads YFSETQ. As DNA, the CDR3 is TGCGCCAGCAGCCGGACAGACAGGAAATATAATTCACCCCTCCACTTT. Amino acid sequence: CASSRTDRKYNSPLHF.

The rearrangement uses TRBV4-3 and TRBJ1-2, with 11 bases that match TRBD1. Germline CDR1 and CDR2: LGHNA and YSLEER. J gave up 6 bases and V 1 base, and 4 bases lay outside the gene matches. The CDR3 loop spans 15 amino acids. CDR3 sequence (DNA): TGCGCCAGCAGCCAAGGGACAGGGGGCGGTGATGGCTACACCTTC. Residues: CASSQGTGGGDGYTF.

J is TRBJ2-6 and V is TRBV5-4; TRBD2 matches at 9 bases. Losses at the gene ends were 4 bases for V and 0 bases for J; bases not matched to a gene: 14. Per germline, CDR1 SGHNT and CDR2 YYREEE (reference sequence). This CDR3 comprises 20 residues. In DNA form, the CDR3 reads TGTGCCAGCAGCCACCCCCATCTAGCGGGAATGACCTCTGGGGCCAACGTCCTGACTTTC. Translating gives CASSHPHLAGMTSGANVLTF.

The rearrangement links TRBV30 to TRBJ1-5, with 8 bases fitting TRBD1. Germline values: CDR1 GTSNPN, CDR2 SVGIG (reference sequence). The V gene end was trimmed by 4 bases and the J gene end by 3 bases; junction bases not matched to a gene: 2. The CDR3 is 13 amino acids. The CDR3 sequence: CAWNRGANQPQHF. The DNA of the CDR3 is TGTGCCTGGAACAGGGGGGCCAATCAGCCCCAGCATTTT. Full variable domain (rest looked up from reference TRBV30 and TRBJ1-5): SQTIHQWPATLVQPVGSPLSLECTVEGTSNPNLYWYRQAAGRGLQLLFYSVGIGQISSEVPQNLSASRPQDRQFILSSKKLLLSDSGFYLCAWNRGANQPQHFGDGTRLSIL.

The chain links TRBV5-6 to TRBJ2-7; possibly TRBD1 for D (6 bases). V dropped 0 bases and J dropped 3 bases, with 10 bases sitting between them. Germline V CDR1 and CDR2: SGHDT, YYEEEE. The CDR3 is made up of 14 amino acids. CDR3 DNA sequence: TGTGCCAGCAGCTTGGGACAGGCCGGCTACGAGCAGTACGTC. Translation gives CASSLGQAGYEQYV.

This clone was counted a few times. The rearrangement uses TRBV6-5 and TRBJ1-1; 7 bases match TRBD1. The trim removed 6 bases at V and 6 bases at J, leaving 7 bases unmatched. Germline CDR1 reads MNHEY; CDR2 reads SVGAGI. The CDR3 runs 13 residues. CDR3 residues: CASRKYRGAEAFF. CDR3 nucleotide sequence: TGTGCCAGCAGGAAATACAGGGGCGCTGAAGCTTTCTTT.

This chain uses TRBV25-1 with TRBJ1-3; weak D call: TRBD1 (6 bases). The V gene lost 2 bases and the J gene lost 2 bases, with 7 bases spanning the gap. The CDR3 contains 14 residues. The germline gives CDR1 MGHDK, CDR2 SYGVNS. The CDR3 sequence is CASSETGTGNTIYF. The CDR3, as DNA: TGTGCCAGCAGTGAAACAGGGACTGGAAACACCATATATTTT. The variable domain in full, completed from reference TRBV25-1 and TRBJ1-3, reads EADIYQTPRYLVIGTGKKITLECSQTMGHDKMYWYQQDPGMELHLIHYSYGVNSTEKGDLSSESTVSRIRTEHFPLTLESARPSHTSQYLCASSETGTGNTIYFGEGSWLTVV.

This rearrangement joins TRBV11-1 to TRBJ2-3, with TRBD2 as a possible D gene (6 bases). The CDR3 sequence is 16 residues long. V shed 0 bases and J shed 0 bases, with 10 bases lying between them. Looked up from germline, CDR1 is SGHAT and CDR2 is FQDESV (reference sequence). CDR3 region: CASSLAGSRSTDTQYF. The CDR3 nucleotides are TGTGCCAGCAGCTTAGCCGGGAGCAGAAGCACAGATACGCAGTATTTT.

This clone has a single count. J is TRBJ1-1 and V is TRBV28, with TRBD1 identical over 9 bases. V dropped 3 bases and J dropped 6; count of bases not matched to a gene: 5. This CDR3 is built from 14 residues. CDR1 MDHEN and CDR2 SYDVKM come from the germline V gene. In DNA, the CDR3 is TGTGCCAGCAGTTTGGGACAGGGAAGCGCTGAAGCTTTCTTT. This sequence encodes CASSLGQGSAEAFF.

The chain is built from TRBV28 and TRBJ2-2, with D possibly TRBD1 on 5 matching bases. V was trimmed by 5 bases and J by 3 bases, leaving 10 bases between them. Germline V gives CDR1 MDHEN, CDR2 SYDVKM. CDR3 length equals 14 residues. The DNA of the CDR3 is TGTGCCAGCAGTCCAGGGTCAGACACCGGGGAGCTGTTTTTT. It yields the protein CASSPGSDTGELFF.

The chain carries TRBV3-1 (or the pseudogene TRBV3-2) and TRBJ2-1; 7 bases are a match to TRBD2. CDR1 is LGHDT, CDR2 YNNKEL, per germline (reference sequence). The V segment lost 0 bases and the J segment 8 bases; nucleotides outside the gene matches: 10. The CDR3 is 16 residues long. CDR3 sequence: CASSQDRGVMADEQFF. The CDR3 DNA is TGTGCCAGCAGCCAAGATCGGGGGGTGATGGCCGATGAGCAGTTCTTC.

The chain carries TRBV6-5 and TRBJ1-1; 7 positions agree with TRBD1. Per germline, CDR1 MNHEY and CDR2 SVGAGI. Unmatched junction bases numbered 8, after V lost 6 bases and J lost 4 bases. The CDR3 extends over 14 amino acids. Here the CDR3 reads CASRVTGVTTEAFF. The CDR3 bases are TGTGCCAGCAGAGTAACAGGGGTTACCACTGAAGCTTTCTTT.

In DNA form, the CDR3 reads TGTGCCAGTAGTATAATCACTAACACCGGGGAGCTGTTTTTT. Amino acids: CASSIITNTGELFF. This chain uses TRBV19 with TRBJ2-2; D remains ambiguous. Per germline, CDR1 LNHDA and CDR2 SQIVND (reference sequence). The CDR3 contains 14 residues. V lost 2 bases, J lost 2 bases, and 6 bases lay in between.

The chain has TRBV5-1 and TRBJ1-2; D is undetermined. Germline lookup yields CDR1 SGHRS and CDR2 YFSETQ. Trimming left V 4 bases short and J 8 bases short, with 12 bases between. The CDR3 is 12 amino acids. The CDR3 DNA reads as TGCGCCAGCAGCCCCGGGAGATACGGCTACACCTTC. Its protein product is CASSPGRYGYTF. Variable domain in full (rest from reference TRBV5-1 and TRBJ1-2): KAGVTQTPRYLIKTRGQQVTLSCSPISGHRSVSWYQQTPGQGLQFLFEYFSETQRNKGNFPGRFSGRQFSNSRSEMNVSTLELGDSALYLCASSPGRYGYTFGSGTRLTVV.